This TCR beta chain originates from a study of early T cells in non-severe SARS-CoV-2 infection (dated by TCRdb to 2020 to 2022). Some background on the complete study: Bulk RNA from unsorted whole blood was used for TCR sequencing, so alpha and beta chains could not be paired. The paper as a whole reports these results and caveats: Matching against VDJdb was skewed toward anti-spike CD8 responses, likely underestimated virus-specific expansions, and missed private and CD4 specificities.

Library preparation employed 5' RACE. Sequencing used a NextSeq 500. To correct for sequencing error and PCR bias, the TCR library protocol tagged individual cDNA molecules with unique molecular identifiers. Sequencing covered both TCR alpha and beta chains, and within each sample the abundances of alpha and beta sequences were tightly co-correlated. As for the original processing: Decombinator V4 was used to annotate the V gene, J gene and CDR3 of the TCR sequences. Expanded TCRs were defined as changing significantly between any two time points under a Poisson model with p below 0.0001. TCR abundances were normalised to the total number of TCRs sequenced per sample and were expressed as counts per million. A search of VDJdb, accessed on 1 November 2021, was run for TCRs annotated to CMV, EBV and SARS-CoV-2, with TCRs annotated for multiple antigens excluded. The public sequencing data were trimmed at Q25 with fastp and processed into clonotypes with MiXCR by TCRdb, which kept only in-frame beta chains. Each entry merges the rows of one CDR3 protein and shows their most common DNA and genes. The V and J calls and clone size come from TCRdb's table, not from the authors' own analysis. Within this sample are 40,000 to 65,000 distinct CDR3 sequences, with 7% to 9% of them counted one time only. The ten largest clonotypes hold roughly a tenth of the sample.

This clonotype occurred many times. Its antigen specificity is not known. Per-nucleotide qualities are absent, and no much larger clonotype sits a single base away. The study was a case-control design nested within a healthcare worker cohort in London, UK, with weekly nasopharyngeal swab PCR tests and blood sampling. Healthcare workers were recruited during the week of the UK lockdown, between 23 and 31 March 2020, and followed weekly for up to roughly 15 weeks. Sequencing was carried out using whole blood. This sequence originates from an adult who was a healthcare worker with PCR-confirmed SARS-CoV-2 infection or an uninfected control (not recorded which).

CDR3 reads: CASSQDPSGIYNEQFF. The nucleotide sequence is TGCGCCAGCAGCCAAGACCCTAGCGGGATCTACAATGAGCAGTTCTTC. The chain was built from TRBV4-1 and TRBJ2-1; TRBD2 aligns with 9 central bases. For this chain, trimming is 0 bases at the V end and 3 bases at the J end, and the number of junction bases without a gene match is 3. Including the terminal cysteine and phenylalanine, the CDR3 comprises 16 residues. The only DNA kept is the CDR3, 48 bases in frame from the first base. CDR1 MGHRA and CDR2 YSYEKL were looked up in the germline V gene.